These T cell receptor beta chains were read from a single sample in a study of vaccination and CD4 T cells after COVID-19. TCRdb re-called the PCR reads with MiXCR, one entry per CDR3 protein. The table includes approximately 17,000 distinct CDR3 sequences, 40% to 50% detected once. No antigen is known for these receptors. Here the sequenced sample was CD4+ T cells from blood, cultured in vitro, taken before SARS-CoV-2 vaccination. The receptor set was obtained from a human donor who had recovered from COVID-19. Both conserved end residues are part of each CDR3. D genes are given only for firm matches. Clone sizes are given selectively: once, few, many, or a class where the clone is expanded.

CSARNGASSYNEQFF TGCAGTGCTCGGAACGGGGCGAGCTCCTACAATGAGCAGTTCTTC TRBV20-1 - TRBJ2-1 few
CASTKLAGTAEQYF TGTGCCAGCACCAAACTAGCGGGGACGGCGGAGCAGTACTTC TRBV6-2/TRBV6-3 TRBD2 TRBJ2-7 -
CASSPGDHIWDMNTEAFF TGTGCCAGCAGCCCGGGGGACCACATATGGGACATGAACACTGAAGCTTTCTTT TRBV7-9 - TRBJ1-1 once
CASSVIAGDTDTQYF TGTGCCAGCAGTGTAATAGCGGGGGACACAGATACGCAGTATTTT TRBV6-4 TRBD2 TRBJ2-3 -
CASSLASVPGNTIYF TGTGCCAGCAGTCTAGCATCAGTTCCTGGAAACACCATATATTTT TRBV7-6 - TRBJ1-3 -
CASSLRGGPSGNTIYF TGTGCCAGCAGCTTGAGGGGGGGCCCCTCTGGAAACACCATATATTTT TRBV7-2 - TRBJ1-3 -
CASSGVGLAGGETQYF TGTGCCAGCAGCGGGGTGGGGCTAGCGGGGGGAGAGACCCAGTACTTC TRBV7-2 TRBD2 TRBJ2-5 few
CASRLRSGADTQYF TGTGCCAGCAGGTTACGTTCAGGGGCAGATACGCAGTATTTT TRBV6-2/TRBV6-3 - TRBJ2-3 few
CASSGGTVITNYGYTF TGTGCCAGCAGTGGAGGGACAGTTATTACTAACTATGGCTACACCTTC TRBV6-1 TRBD1 TRBJ1-2 -
CAWMGQSYEQYF TGTGCCTGGATGGGACAGTCCTACGAGCAGTACTTC TRBV30 TRBD1 TRBJ2-7 -
CASTPMGASGVREQYF TGTGCCAGCACTCCCATGGGGGCTAGCGGGGTGAGGGAGCAGTACTTC TRBV6-1 TRBD2 TRBJ2-7 few
CASRPSGNDQETQYF TGTGCCAGCAGGCCTAGCGGGAACGACCAAGAGACCCAGTACTTC TRBV6-1 TRBD2 TRBJ2-5 -
CASSLGGYGNQPQHF TGTGCCAGCAGTCTGGGTGGGTACGGCAATCAGCCCCAGCATTTT TRBV6-1 - TRBJ1-5 -
CASSFRDRGATEAFF TGCGCCAGCAGCTTCCGGGACAGGGGGGCCACTGAAGCTTTCTTT TRBV5-1 TRBD1 TRBJ1-1 -
CASISSGNEQYF TGTGCCAGCATTTCTTCGGGTAACGAGCAGTACTTC TRBV27 - TRBJ2-7 -
CASSRDTNTEAFF TGCGCCAGCAGCCGCGACACGAACACTGAAGCTTTCTTT TRBV5-1 - TRBJ1-1 -
CSARIGTTNYGYTF TGCAGTGCACGAATCGGGACAACAAACTATGGCTACACCTTC TRBV20-1 - TRBJ1-2 large
CASSPTGREDSPLHF TGTGCCAGCAGCCCGACAGGGAGGGAGGATTCACCCCTCCACTTT TRBV7-3 TRBD1 TRBJ1-6 -
CASSLVGGLNTEAFF TGCGCCAGCAGCTTGGTCGGGGGTCTGAACACTGAAGCTTTCTTT TRBV5-1 - TRBJ1-1 -
CASMTPGTTEAFF TGCGCCAGCATGACTCCGGGAACCACTGAAGCTTTCTTT TRBV10-2 - TRBJ1-1 -
CSVRTGGFHEQYF TGCAGCGTACGGACAGGGGGCTTCCACGAGCAGTACTTC TRBV29-1 TRBD1 TRBJ2-7 -
CATSDFWREGGTDTQYF TGTGCCACCAGTGATTTTTGGCGGGAGGGCGGCACAGATACGCAGTATTTT TRBV24-1 TRBD2 TRBJ2-3 few
CSAGGDYGNQPQHF TGCAGTGCCGGGGGCGATTATGGCAATCAGCCCCAGCATTTT TRBV20-1 - TRBJ1-5 -
CASSGTGLAQETQYF TGTGCCAGCAGTGGGACAGGGCTCGCGCAAGAGACCCAGTACTTC TRBV6-1 TRBD1 TRBJ2-5 -
CSVTDSYNEQFF TGCAGTGTGACTGACTCCTACAATGAGCAGTTCTTC TRBV20-1 - TRBJ2-1 -